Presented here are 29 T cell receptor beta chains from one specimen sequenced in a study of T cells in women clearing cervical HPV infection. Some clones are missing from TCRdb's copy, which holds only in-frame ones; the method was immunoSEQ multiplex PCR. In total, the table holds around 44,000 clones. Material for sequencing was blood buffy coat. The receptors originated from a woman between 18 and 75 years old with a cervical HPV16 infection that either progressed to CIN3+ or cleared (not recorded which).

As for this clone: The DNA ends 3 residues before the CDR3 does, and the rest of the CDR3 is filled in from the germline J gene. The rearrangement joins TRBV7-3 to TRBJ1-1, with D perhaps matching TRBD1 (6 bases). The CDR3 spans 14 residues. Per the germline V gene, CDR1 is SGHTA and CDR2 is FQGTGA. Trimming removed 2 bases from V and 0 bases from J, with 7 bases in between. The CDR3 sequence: CASSLGQLNTEAFF. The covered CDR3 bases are TGTGCCAGCAGCTTAGGACAGTTGAACACTGAA.

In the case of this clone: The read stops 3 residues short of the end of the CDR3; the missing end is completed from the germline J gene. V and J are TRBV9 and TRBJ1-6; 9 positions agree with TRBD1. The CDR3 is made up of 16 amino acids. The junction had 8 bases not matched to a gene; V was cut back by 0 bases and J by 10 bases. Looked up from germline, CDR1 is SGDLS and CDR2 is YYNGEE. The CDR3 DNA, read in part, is TGTGCCAGCAGCGTAGTAGATGGGACAGGGCCCTCACCC. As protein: CASSVVDGTGPSP. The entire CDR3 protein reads CASSVVDGTGPSPLHF.

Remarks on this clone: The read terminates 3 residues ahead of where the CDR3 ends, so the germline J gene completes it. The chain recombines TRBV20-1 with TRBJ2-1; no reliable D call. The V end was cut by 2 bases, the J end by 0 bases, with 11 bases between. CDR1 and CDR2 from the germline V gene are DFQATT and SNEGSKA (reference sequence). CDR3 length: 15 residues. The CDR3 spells CSARLLSASYNEQFF. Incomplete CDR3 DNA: TGCAGTGCTAGATTACTTTCCGCCTCCTACAATGAG.

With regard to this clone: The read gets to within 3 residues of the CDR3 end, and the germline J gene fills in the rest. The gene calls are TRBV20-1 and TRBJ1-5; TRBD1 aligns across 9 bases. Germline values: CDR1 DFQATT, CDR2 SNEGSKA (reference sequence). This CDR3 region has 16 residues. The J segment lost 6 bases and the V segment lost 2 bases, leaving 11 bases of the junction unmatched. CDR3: CSARSTSQGALQPQHF. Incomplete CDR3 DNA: TGCAGTGCTAGATCTACATCACAGGGGGCGCTTCAGCCC.

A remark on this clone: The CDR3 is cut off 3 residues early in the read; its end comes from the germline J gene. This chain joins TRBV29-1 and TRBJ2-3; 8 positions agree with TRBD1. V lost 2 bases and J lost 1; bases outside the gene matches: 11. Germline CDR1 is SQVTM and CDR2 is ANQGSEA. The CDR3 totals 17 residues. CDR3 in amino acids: CSVEQFGQGARTDTQYF. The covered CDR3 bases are TGCAGCGTTGAACAGTTCGGGCAGGGGGCCCGCACAGATACG.

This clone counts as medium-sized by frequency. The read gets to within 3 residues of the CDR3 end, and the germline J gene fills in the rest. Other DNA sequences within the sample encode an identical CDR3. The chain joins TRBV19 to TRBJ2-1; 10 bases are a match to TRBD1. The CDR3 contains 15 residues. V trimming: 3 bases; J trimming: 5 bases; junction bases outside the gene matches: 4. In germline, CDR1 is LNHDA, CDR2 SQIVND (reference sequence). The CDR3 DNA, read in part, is TGTGCCAGTAGTATGACAGGGGGCCACCACAATGAG. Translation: CASSMTGGHHNE. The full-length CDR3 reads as CASSMTGGHHNEQFF.

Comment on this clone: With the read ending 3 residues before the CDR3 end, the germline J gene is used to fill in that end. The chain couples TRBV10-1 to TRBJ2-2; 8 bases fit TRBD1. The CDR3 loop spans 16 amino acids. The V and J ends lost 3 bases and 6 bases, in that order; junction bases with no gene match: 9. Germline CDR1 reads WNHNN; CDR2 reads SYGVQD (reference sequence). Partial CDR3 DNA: TGCGCCAGCAGTGAATTTGGACAGGGAAAGGCCGGGGAG. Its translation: CASSEFGQGKAGE. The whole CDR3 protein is CASSEFGQGKAGELFF.

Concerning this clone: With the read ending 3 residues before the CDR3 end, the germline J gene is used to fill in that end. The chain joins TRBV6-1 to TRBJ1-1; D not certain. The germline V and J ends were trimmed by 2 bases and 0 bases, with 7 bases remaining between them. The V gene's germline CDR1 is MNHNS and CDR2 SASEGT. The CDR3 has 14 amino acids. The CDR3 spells CASSEPGMNTEAFF. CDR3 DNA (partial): TGTGCCAGCAGTGAACCGGGGATGAACACTGAA.

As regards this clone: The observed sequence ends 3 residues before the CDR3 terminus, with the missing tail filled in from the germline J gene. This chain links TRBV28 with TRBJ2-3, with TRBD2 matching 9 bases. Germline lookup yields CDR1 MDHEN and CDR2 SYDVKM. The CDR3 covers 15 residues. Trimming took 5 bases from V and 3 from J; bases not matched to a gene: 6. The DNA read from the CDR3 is TGTGCCAGCAGTCCCTTAGCGGGGGTAACAGATACG. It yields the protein CASSPLAGVTDT. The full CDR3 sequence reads CASSPLAGVTDTQYF.

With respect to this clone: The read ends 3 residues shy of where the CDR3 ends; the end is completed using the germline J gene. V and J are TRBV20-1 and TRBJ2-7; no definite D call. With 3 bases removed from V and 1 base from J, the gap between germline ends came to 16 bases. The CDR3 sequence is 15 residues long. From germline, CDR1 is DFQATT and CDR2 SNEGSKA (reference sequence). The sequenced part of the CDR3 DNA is TGCAGTGCTAGGCCACCTCGCGTGGTGTCCTACGAG. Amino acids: CSARPPRVVSYE. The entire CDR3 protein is CSARPPRVVSYEQYF.

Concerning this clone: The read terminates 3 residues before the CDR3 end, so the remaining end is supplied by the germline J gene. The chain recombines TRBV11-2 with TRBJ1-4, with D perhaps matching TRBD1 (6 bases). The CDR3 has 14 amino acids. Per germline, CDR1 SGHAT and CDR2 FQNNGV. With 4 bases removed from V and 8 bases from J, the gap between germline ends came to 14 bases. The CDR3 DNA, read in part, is TGTGCCAGCAGCTCCGGTTGGACAGAGGAAAAA. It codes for CASSSGWTEEK. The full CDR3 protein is CASSSGWTEEKLFF.

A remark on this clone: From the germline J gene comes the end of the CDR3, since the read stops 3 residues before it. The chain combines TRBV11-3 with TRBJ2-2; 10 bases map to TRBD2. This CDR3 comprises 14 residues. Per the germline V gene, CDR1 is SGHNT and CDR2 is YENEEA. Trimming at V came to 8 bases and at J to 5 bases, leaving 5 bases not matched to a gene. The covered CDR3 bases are TGTGCCAGCGGTAGCGGGGGGAGGACCGGGGAG. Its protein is CASGSGGRTGE. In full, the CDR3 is CASGSGGRTGELFF.

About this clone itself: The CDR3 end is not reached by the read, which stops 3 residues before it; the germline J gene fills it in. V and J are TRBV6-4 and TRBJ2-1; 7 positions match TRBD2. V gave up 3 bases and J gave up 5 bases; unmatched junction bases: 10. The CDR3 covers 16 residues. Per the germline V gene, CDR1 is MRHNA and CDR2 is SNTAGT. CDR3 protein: CASSDTRTRIDNEQFF. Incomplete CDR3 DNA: TGTGCCAGCAGTGATACCCGGACTAGGATAGACAATGAG.

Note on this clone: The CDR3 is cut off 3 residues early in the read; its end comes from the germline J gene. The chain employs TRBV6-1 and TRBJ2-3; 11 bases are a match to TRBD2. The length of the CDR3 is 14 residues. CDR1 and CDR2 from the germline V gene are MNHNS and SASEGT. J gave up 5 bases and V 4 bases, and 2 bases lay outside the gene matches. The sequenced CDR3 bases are TGTGCCAGCAGTGTAGCGGGGGGGCTAGATACG. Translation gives CASSVAGGLDT. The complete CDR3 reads CASSVAGGLDTQYF.

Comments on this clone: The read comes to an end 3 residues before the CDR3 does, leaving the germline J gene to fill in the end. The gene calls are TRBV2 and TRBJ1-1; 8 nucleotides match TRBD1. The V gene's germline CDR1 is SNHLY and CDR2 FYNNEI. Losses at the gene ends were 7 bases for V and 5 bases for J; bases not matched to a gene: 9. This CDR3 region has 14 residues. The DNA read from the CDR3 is TGTGCCAGCAATAACAGGGGGGCGCCAACTGAA. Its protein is CASNNRGAPTE. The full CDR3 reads CASNNRGAPTEAFF.

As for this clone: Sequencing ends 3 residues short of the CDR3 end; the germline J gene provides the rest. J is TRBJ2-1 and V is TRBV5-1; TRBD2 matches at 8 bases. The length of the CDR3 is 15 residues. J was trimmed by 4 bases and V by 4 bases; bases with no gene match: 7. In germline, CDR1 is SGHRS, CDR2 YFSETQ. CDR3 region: CASSLTSGGYNEQFF. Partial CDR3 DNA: TGCGCCAGCAGCCTTACTAGCGGAGGGTACAATGAG. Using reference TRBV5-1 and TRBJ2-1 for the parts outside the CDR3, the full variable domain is KAGVTQTPRYLIKTRGQQVTLSCSPISGHRSVSWYQQTPGQGLQFLFEYFSETQRNKGNFPGRFSGRQFSNSRSEMNVSTLELGDSALYLCASSLTSGGYNEQFFGPGTRLTVL.

The CDR3 bases that were read are TGTGCCAGCAGTTCAGGACAGGGCCCAGATACG. It translates to CASSSGQGPDT. In full, the CDR3 is CASSSGQGPDTQYF. This rearrangement joins TRBV28 to TRBJ2-3, with TRBD1 identical over 8 bases. The read finishes 3 residues shy of the CDR3 end, and the germline J gene is used to complete it. Trimming cost V 4 bases and J 4 bases; bases outside gene matches: 4. The germline gives CDR1 MDHEN, CDR2 SYDVKM. The CDR3 consists of 14 residues.

The CDR3: CAISTGNTEAFF. The sequenced part of the CDR3 DNA is TGTGCCATCAGTACAGGTAACACTGAA. The chain is built from TRBV10-3 and TRBJ1-1, with D maybe TRBD1 (5 bases). The sequenced fragment ends 3 residues before the CDR3 boundary, so the rest is inferred from the germline J gene. This CDR3 is built from 12 residues. Germline CDR1 reads ENHRY; CDR2 reads SYGVKD. Trimming left V 5 bases short and J 2 bases short, with 6 bases between.

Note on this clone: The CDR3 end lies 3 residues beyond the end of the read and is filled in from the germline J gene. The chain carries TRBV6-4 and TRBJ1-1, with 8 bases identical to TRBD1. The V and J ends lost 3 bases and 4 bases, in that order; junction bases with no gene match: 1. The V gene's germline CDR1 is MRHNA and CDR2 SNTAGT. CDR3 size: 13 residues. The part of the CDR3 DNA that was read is TGTGCCAGCAGTGAAGACAGGGGCACTGAA. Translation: CASSEDRGTE. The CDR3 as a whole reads CASSEDRGTEAFF.

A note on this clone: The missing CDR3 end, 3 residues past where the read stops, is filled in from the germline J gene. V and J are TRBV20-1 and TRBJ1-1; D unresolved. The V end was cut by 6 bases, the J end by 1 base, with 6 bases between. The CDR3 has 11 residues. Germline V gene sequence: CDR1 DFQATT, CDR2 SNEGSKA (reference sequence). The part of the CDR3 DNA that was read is TGCAGTGCGACGGGGAACACTGAA. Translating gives CSATGNTE. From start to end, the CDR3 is CSATGNTEAFF.

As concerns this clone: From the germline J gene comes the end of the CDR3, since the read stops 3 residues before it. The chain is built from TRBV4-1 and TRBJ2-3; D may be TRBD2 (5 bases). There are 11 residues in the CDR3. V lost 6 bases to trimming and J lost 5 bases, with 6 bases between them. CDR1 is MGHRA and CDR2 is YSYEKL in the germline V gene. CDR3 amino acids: CASRRGDTQYF. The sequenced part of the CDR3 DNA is TGCGCCAGCAGACGGGGAGATACG.

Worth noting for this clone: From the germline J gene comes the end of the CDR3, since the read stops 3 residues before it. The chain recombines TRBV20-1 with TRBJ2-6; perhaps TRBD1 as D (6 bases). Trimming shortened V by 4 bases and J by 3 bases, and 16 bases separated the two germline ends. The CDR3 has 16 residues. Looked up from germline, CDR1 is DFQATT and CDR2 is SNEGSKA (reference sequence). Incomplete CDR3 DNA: TGCAGTGCTACAGAGGTCAGGGACAATGGGGCCAACGTC. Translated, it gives CSATEVRDNGANV. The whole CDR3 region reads CSATEVRDNGANVLTF.

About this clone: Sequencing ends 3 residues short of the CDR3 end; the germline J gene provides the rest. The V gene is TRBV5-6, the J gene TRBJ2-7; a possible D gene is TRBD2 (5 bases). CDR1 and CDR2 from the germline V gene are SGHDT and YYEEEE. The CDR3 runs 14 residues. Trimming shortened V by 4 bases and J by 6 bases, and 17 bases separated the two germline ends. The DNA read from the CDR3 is TGTGCCAGCAGCCTTCCGAGGGCGAGCTTCGAG. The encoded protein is CASSLPRASFE. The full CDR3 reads CASSLPRASFEQYF.

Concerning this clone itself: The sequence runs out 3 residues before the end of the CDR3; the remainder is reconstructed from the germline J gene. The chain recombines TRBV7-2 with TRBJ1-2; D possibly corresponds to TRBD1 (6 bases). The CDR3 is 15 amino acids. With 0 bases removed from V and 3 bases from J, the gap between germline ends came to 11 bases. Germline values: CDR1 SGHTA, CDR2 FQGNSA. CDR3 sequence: CASSLAPGEDYGYTF. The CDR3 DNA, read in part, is TGTGCCAGCAGCTTAGCCCCAGGGGAGGACTATGGC.

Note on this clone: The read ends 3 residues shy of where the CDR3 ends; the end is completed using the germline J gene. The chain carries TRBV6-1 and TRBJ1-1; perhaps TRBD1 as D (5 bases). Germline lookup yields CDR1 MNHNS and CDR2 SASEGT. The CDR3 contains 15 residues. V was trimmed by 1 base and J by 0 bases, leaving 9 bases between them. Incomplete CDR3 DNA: TGTGCCAGCAGTGAAGGATGGGGCTTGAACACTGAA. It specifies CASSEGWGLNTE. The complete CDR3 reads CASSEGWGLNTEAFF.

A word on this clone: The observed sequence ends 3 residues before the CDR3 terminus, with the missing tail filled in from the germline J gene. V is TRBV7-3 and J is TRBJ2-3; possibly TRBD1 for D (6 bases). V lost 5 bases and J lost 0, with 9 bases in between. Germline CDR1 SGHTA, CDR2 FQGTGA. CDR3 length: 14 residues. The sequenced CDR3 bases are TGTGCCAGCAGCGTCGACAGGAGCACAGATACG. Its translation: CASSVDRSTDT. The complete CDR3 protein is CASSVDRSTDTQYF. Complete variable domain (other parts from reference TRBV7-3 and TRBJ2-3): GAGVSQTPSNKVTEKGKYVELRCDPISGHTALYWYRQSLGQGPEFLIYFQGTGAADDSGLPNDRFFAVRPEGSVSTLKIQRTERGDSAVYLCASSVDRSTDTQYFGPGTRLTVL.

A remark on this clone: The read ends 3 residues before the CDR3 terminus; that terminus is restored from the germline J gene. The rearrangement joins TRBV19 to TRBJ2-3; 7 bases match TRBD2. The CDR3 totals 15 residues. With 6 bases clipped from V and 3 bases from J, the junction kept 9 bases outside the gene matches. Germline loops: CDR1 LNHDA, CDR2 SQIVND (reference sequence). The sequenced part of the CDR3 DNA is TGTGCCAGTAGCCGGACTAGGGTCGGTACAGATACG. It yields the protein CASSRTRVGTDT. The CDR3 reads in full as CASSRTRVGTDTQYF.

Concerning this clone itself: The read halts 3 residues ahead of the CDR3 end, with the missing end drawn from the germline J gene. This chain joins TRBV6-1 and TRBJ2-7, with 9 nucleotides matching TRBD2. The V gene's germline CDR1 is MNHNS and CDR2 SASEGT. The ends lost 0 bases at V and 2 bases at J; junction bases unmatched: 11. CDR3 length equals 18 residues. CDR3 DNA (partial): TGTGCCAGCAGTGAAGCGCTTCTAAGGCTAGCGGGGACCTACGAG. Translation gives CASSEALLRLAGTYE. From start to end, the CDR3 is CASSEALLRLAGTYEQYF.

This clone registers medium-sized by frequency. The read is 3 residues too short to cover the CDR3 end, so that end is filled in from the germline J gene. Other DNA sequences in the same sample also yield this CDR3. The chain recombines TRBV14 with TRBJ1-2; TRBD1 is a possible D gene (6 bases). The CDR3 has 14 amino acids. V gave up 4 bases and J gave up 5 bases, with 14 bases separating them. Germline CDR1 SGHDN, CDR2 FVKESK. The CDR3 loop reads CASSPPGTPYGYTF. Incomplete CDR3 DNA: TGTGCCAGCAGCCCCCCGGGGACACCATATGGC.